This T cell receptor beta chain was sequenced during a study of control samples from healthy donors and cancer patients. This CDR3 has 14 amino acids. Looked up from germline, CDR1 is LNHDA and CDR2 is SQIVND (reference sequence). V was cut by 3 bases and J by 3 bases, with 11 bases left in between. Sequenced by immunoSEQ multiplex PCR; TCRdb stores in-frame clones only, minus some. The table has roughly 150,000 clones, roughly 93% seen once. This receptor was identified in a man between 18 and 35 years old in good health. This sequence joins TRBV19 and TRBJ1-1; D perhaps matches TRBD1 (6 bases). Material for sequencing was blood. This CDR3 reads CASSIHRDDTEAFF. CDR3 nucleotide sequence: TGTGCCAGTAGTATTCACAGGGATGACACTGAAGCTTTCTTT.